These T cell receptor beta chains were read from a single sample in a study of identical twins. TCRdb reprocessed the 5' RACE reads via MiXCR and lists one record per CDR3 protein. The table shows around 100,000 distinct CDR3 sequences, with 5.9% occurring only once. Material for sequencing was memory T cells sorted from blood. The receptors originated from a woman aged 45-59 years in good health. Each CDR3 is given with its conserved first and last residue. Fields, in order: clone size, D gene, CDR3 length, J gene, V gene, CDR3 DNA, CDR3 protein. D genes are given only for firm matches. Only some rows state a clone size, as once, few, many or a class for expanded clones.

clone_size: few; d_call: TRBD1; cdr3_length: 15; j_call: TRBJ1-1; v_call: TRBV11-2; cdr3_nt: TGTGCCAGCAGCGAAAGGCGGGCAGGGGGGACTGAAGCTTTCTTT; cdr3_aa: CASSERRAGGTEAFF
clone_size: many; d_call: .; cdr3_length: 16; j_call: TRBJ2-2; v_call: TRBV18; cdr3_nt: TGTGCCAGCTCACTCGGGACGGGAGTAAACACCGGGGAGCTGTTTTTT; cdr3_aa: CASSLGTGVNTGELFF
clone_size: many; d_call: .; cdr3_length: 17; j_call: TRBJ2-1; v_call: TRBV20-1; cdr3_nt: TGCAGTGCTAGAGGAGGAGGAGGGCCCACTTCCTACAATGAGCAGTTCTTC; cdr3_aa: CSARGGGGPTSYNEQFF
clone_size: few; d_call: .; cdr3_length: 20; j_call: TRBJ2-2; v_call: TRBV7-5; cdr3_nt: .; cdr3_aa: CISVSEDRSDLGLACRELFF
clone_size: many; d_call: .; cdr3_length: 16; j_call: TRBJ2-1; v_call: TRBV5-1; cdr3_nt: TGCGCCAGCAGCACAGGACAGCGCCGCTCTTACAATGAGCAGTTCTTC; cdr3_aa: CASSTGQRRSYNEQFF
clone_size: .; d_call: .; cdr3_length: 15; j_call: TRBJ2-3; v_call: TRBV7-9; cdr3_nt: TGTGCCAGCGTCGAGTCGAACAGGCCATGGGATACGCAGTATTTT; cdr3_aa: CASVESNRPWDTQYF
clone_size: many; d_call: .; cdr3_length: 15; j_call: TRBJ2-1; v_call: TRBV5-1; cdr3_nt: TGCGCCAGCAGACTTTCGGGGGCCTCCCTCGATGAGCAGTTCTTC; cdr3_aa: CASRLSGASLDEQFF
clone_size: many; d_call: TRBD1; cdr3_length: 16; j_call: TRBJ2-6; v_call: TRBV11-1; cdr3_nt: TGTGCCAGCAGCCGGGACAGAGGCTCTGGGGCCAACGTCCTGACTTTC; cdr3_aa: CASSRDRGSGANVLTF
clone_size: many; d_call: TRBD2; cdr3_length: 13; j_call: TRBJ2-1; v_call: TRBV7-8; cdr3_nt: TGTGCCAGCGAGGAGCGGGAGAGCGGTGAGCAGTTCTTC; cdr3_aa: CASEERESGEQFF
clone_size: few; d_call: .; cdr3_length: 15; j_call: TRBJ2-1; v_call: TRBV5-5; cdr3_nt: TGTGCCAGCAGCATTTCTACAGGCACCGGGAATGAGCAGTTCTTC; cdr3_aa: CASSISTGTGNEQFF
clone_size: many; d_call: .; cdr3_length: 16; j_call: TRBJ2-3; v_call: TRBV28; cdr3_nt: TGTGCCAGCAGCCTTAGGGATGCCAGAGGGGGCGGGAAGCAGTATTTT; cdr3_aa: CASSLRDARGGGKQYF
clone_size: .; d_call: TRBD2; cdr3_length: 15; j_call: TRBJ2-1; v_call: TRBV11-2; cdr3_nt: TGTGCCAGCAGCCCCCAGGGCGGGAGTAGGGATGACCAGTTCTTC; cdr3_aa: CASSPQGGSRDDQFF
clone_size: .; d_call: TRBD2; cdr3_length: 15; j_call: TRBJ2-2; v_call: TRBV2; cdr3_nt: TGTGCCAGCAGTCAGACTAGCGTGGGCACCGGGGAGCTGTTTTTT; cdr3_aa: CASSQTSVGTGELFF
clone_size: many; d_call: .; cdr3_length: 13; j_call: TRBJ1-1; v_call: TRBV7-8; cdr3_nt: TGTGCCAGCAGCCGGGGGAGGAACACTGAAGCTTTCTTT; cdr3_aa: CASSRGRNTEAFF
clone_size: .; d_call: TRBD2; cdr3_length: 15; j_call: TRBJ2-1; v_call: TRBV6-1; cdr3_nt: TGTGCCAGCACCTCTGGAGTAGCGGGAAATCTTGAGCAGTTCTTC; cdr3_aa: CASTSGVAGNLEQFF
clone_size: many; d_call: .; cdr3_length: 16; j_call: TRBJ2-1; v_call: TRBV5-1; cdr3_nt: TGCGCCAGCAGCTTGTTAATTCCGGGACAACGTAATGAGCAGTTCTTC; cdr3_aa: CASSLLIPGQRNEQFF
clone_size: .; d_call: .; cdr3_length: 14; j_call: TRBJ2-1; v_call: TRBV20-1; cdr3_nt: TGCAGTGCTAGAGAAGCTGGTCCAAGCAATGAGCAGTTCTTC; cdr3_aa: CSAREAGPSNEQFF
clone_size: few; d_call: .; cdr3_length: 15; j_call: TRBJ1-5; v_call: TRBV19; cdr3_nt: TGTGCCAGTAGTATGGGAGGGCAAAGCAATCAGCCCCAGCATTTT; cdr3_aa: CASSMGGQSNQPQHF
clone_size: few; d_call: TRBD2; cdr3_length: 20; j_call: TRBJ2-7; v_call: TRBV4-2; cdr3_nt: TGTGCCAGCAGCCAAGAGCTGTCAGGGACTAGCGCCCTGAGCTCCTACGAGCAGTACTTC; cdr3_aa: CASSQELSGTSALSSYEQYF
clone_size: few; d_call: TRBD1; cdr3_length: 12; j_call: TRBJ1-1; v_call: TRBV29-1; cdr3_nt: TGCAGCGTCCCGACAGGGGACACTGAAGCTTTCTTT; cdr3_aa: CSVPTGDTEAFF
clone_size: many; d_call: .; cdr3_length: 16; j_call: TRBJ2-1; v_call: TRBV4-1; cdr3_nt: TGCGCCAGCAGCCAACCTCGCGAAAGCGCCTACAATGAGCAGTTCTTC; cdr3_aa: CASSQPRESAYNEQFF
clone_size: .; d_call: .; cdr3_length: 13; j_call: TRBJ1-6; v_call: TRBV25-1; cdr3_nt: TGTGCCAGCAGTGAATATCAGGAATCACCCCTCCACTTT; cdr3_aa: CASSEYQESPLHF
clone_size: many; d_call: .; cdr3_length: 12; j_call: TRBJ2-2; v_call: TRBV27; cdr3_nt: TGTGCCAGCAGTTTATTTGCCGGGGAGCTGTTTTTT; cdr3_aa: CASSLFAGELFF
clone_size: .; d_call: .; cdr3_length: 13; j_call: TRBJ2-1; v_call: TRBV7-6; cdr3_nt: TGTGCCAGCAGCTTAGCGAAGGGGAATGAGCAGTTCTTC; cdr3_aa: CASSLAKGNEQFF
clone_size: many; d_call: .; cdr3_length: 14; j_call: TRBJ2-2; v_call: TRBV2; cdr3_nt: TGTGCCAGCAGTGACGGGGCCGGGACCGGGGAGCTGTTTTTT; cdr3_aa: CASSDGAGTGELFF
clone_size: many; d_call: .; cdr3_length: 18; j_call: TRBJ1-1; v_call: TRBV7-9; cdr3_nt: TGTGCCAGCAGCCCCGGTACGGCCAGGGAGATTGGAAACACTGAAGCTTTCTTT; cdr3_aa: CASSPGTAREIGNTEAFF
clone_size: many; d_call: TRBD2; cdr3_length: 13; j_call: TRBJ2-1; v_call: TRBV12-3/TRBV12-4; cdr3_nt: TGTGCCAGCAGTTGGGCGGGAGTCAATGAGCAGTTCTTC; cdr3_aa: CASSWAGVNEQFF
clone_size: many; d_call: TRBD2; cdr3_length: 16; j_call: TRBJ2-1; v_call: TRBV20-1; cdr3_nt: TGCAGTGCTACTCCGGGACTAGCCGACTCCTACAATGAGCAGTTCTTC; cdr3_aa: CSATPGLADSYNEQFF